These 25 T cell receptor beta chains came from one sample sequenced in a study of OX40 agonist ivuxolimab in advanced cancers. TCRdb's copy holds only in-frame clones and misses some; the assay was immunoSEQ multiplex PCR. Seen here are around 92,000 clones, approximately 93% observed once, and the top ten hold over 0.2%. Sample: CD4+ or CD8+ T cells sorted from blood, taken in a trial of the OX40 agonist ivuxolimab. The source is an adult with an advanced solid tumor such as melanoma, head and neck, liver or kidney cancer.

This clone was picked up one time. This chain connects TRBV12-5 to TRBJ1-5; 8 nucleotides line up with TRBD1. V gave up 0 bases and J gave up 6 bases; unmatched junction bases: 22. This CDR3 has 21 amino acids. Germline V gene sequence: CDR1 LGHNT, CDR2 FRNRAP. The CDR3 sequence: CASGLVGSLQGEKTVGQPQHF. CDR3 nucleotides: TGTGCTAGTGGTTTGGTAGGATCTTTACAGGGGGAGAAAACTGTGGGTCAGCCCCAGCATTTT.

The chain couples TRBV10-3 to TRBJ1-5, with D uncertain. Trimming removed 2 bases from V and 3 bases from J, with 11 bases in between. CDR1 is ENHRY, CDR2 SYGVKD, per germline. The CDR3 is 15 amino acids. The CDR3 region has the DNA TGTGCCATCAGTGAGGGCGGGCAGCCCAATCAGCCCCAGCATTTT. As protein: CAISEGGQPNQPQHF.

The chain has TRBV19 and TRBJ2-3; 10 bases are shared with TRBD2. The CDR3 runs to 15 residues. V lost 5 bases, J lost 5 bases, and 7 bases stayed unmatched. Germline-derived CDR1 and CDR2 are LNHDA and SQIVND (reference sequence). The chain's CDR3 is CASSWSGRAIDTQYF. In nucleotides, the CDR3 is TGTGCCAGTAGTTGGAGCGGGAGGGCCATAGATACGCAGTATTTT.

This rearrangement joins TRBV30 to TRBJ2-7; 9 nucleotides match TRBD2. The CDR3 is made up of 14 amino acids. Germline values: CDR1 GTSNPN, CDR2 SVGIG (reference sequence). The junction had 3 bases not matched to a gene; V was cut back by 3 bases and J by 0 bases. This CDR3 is CAWRRGGSSYEQYF. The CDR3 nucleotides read TGTGCCTGGAGGCGGGGGGGGAGCTCCTACGAGCAGTACTTC. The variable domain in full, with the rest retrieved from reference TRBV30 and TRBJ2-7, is SQTIHQWPATLVQPVGSPLSLECTVEGTSNPNLYWYRQAAGRGLQLLFYSVGIGQISSEVPQNLSASRPQDRQFILSSKKLLLSDSGFYLCAWRRGGSSYEQYFGPGTRLTVT.

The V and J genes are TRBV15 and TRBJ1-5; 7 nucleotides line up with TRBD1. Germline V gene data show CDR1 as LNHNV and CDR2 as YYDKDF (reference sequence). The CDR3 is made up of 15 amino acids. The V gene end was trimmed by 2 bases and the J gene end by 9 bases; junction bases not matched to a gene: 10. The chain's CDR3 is CATSRRQGVLRPQHF. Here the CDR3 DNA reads TGTGCCACCAGCAGACGCCAGGGGGTTTTGCGGCCCCAGCATTTT.

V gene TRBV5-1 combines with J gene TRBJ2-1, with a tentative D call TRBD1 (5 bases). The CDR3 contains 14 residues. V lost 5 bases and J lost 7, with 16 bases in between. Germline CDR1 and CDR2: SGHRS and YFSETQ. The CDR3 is CASRDTASSNEQFF. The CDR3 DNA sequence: TGCGCCAGCAGGGACACGGCCTCCTCAAATGAGCAGTTCTTC.

The CDR3 region is CASSPALPALYGYTF. CDR3 nucleotide sequence: TGCGCCAGCAGCCCCGCGCTCCCAGCCCTCTATGGCTACACCTTC. The chain uses TRBV4-3 and TRBJ1-2, with unresolved D. The CDR3 spans 15 residues. V was pared by 4 bases and J by 4 bases, with 16 bases between. The germline CDR1 and CDR2 sequences are LGHNA and YSLEER.

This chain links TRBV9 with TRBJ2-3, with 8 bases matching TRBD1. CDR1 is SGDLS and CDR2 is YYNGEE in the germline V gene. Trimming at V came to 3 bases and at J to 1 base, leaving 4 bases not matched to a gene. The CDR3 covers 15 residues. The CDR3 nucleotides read TGTGCCAGCAGCGCGGACAGGGTTGGCACAGATACGCAGTATTTT. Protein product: CASSADRVGTDTQYF.

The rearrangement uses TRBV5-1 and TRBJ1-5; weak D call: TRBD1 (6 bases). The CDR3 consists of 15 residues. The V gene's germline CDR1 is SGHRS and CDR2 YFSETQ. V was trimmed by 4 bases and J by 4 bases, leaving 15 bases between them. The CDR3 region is CASSPDGQPNQPQHF. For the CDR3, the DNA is TGCGCCAGCAGCCCTGACGGACAGCCAAATCAGCCCCAGCATTTT.

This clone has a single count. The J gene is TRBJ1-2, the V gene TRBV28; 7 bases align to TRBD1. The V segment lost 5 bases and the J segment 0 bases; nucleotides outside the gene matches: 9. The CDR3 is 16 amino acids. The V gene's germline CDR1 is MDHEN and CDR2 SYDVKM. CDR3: CASSDREGSANYGYTF. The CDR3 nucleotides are TGTGCCAGCAGTGACAGGGAGGGGTCGGCTAACTATGGCTACACCTTC.

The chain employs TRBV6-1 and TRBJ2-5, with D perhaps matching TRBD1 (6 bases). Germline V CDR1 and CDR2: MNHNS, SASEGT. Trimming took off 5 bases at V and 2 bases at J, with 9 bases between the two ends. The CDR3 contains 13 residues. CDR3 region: CASSKGQQETQYF. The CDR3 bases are TGTGCCAGCAGTAAAGGACAGCAAGAGACCCAGTACTTC.

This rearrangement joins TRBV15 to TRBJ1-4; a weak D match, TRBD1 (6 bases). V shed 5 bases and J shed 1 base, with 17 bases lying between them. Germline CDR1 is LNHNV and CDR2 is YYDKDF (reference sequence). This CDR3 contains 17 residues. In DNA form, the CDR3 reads TGTGCCACCAGCGACCCCCTTAACAGGGTAACTAATGAAAAACTGTTTTTT. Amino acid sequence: CATSDPLNRVTNEKLFF.

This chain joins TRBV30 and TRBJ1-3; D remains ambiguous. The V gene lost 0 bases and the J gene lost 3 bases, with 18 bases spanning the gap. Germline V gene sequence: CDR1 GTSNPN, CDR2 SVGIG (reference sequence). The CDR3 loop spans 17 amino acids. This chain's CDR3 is CAWSVLSGRLLGNTIYF. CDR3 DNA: TGTGCCTGGAGTGTACTAAGTGGACGGCTGCTTGGAAACACCATATATTTT. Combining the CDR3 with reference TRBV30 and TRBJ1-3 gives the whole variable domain SQTIHQWPATLVQPVGSPLSLECTVEGTSNPNLYWYRQAAGRGLQLLFYSVGIGQISSEVPQNLSASRPQDRQFILSSKKLLLSDSGFYLCAWSVLSGRLLGNTIYFGEGSWLTVV.

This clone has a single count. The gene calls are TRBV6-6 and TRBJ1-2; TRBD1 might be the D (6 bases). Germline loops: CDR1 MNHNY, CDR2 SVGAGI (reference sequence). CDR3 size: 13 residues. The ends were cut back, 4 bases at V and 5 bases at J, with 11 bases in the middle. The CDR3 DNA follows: TGTGCCAGCAGTTCGACAGGTCATTATGGCTACACCTTC. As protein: CASSSTGHYGYTF.

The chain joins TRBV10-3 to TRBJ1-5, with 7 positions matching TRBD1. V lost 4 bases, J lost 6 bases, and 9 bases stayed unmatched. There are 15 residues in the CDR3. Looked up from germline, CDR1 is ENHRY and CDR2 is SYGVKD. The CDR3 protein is CAISVGQVGGQPQHF. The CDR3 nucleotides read TGTGCCATCAGTGTAGGACAGGTAGGAGGTCAGCCCCAGCATTTT.

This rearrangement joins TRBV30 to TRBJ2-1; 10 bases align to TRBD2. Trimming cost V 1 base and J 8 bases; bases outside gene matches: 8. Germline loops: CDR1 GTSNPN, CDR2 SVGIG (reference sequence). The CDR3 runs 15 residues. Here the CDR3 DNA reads TGTGCCTGGAGTGATCAGCGGGGGGGCCGGGATGAGCAGTTCTTC. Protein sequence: CAWSDQRGGRDEQFF.

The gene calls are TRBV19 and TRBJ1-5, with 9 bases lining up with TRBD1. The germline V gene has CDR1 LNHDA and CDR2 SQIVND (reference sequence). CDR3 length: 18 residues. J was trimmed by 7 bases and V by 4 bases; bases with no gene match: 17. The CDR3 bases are TGTGCCAGTAGTACTTCGGGGCTCTGGACAGGGGTCGGGCAGCCCCAGCATTTT. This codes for CASSTSGLWTGVGQPQHF.

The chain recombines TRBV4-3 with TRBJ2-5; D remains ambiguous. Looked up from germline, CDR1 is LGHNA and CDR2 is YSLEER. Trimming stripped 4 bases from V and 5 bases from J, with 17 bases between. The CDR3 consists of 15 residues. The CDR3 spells CASSRGPEPAETQYF. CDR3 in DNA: TGCGCCAGCAGCCGCGGACCCGAACCAGCGGAGACCCAGTACTTC.

CDR3 residues: CASSLASNYGYTF. For the CDR3, the DNA is TGTGCCAGCAGCTTAGCTTCTAACTATGGCTACACCTTC. The rearrangement links TRBV7-9 to TRBJ1-2; no reliable D call. Trimming pared 0 bases from V and 0 bases from J, leaving 2 bases between. The CDR3 has 13 residues. In germline, CDR1 is SEHNR, CDR2 FQNEAQ (reference sequence).

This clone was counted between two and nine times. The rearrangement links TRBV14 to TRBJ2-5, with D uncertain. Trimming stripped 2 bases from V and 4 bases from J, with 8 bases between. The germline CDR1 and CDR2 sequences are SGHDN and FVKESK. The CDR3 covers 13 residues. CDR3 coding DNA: TGTGCCAGCAGCCAACTAGAGATAGAGACCCAGTACTTC. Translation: CASSQLEIETQYF.

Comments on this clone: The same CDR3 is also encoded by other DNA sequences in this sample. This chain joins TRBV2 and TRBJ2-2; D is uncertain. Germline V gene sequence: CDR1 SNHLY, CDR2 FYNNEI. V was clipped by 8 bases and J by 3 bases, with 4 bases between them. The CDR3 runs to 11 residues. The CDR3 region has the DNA TGTGCCAGCTCCTACACCGGGGAGCTGTTTTTT. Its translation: CASSYTGELFF.

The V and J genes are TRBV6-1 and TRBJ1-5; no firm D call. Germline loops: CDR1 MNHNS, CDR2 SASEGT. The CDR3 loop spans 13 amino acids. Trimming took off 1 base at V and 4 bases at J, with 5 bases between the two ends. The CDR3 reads CASSEVGNQPQHF. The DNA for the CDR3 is TGTGCCAGCAGTGAAGTGGGAAATCAGCCCCAGCATTTT.

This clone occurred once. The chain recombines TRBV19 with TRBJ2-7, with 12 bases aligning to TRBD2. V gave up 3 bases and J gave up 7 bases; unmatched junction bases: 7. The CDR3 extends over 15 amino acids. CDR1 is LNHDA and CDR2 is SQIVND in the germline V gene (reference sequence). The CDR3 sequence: CASSMRLAGAGEQYV. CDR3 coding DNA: TGTGCCAGTAGTATGAGACTAGCGGGAGCGGGGGAGCAGTACGTC.

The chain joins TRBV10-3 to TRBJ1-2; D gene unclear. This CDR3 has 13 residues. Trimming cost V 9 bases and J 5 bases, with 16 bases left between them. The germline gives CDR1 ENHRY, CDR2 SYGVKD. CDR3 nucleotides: TGTGCCATAACGATTGTGTCGGGGTATGGCTACACCTTC. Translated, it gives CAITIVSGYGYTF.

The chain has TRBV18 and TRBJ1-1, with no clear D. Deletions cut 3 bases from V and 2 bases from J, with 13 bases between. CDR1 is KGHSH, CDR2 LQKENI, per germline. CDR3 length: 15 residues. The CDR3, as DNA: TGTGCCAGCTCACCCCTAGGAGACTCTAACACTGAAGCTTTCTTT. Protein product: CASSPLGDSNTEAFF.